The rows below give T cell receptor beta chains drawn from one sample of a study of blood T cells in healthy people across ages. TCRdb reprocessed the 5' RACE reads with MiXCR, giving one entry per CDR3 protein. The table shows roughly 930,000 distinct CDR3 sequences, with 40% to 60% occurring only once. Sequences were obtained from blood. Receptors were obtained from a man aged 30 to 39 in good health. Both conserved end residues are part of each CDR3.

V	J	CDR3
TRBV20-1	-	CSAAGGPNSYEQYF
TRBV7-2	TRBJ2-1	CASSLQQVERFF
TRBV5-5	TRBJ2-3	CASSLGITPDTQYF
TRBV14	TRBJ1-1	CASSQRLTGTNTEAFF
TRBV6-2/TRBV6-3	TRBJ1-2	CASSYYGQIANYGYTF
TRBV20-1	TRBJ1-1	CSARPGQGALNTEAFF
TRBV28	TRBJ2-7	CASSLTGMRNEQYF
TRBV28	TRBJ1-2	CASSLGTGGLSPGYTF
TRBV5-5	TRBJ2-7	CASSDGHSYEQYF
TRBV7-2	TRBJ2-4	CASTLTGPGAKNIQYF
TRBV7-2	TRBJ2-1	CASSLEGGTFGNEQFF
TRBV11-2	TRBJ2-5	CASEGQLQETQYF
TRBV24-1	TRBJ2-1	CATSDLKETGGREQFF
TRBV18	TRBJ2-1	CASSRGDLQYNEQFF
TRBV5-1	TRBJ2-5	CASSPLGPRGETQYF
TRBV6-5	TRBJ1-1	CASSYHPDTEAFF
TRBV6-6	TRBJ1-2	CASGARGADYGYTF
TRBV13	-	CASSSFGQSSYNEQYF
TRBV12-3/TRBV12-4	TRBJ2-2	CARGTENTGELFF
TRBV12-5	TRBJ1-2	CASAQGSNYGYTF
TRBV19	TRBJ2-5	CASHPTDQETQYF
TRBV28	TRBJ2-5	CASSSRQNGQYF
TRBV20-1	TRBJ2-2	CSAIKQGTGELFF
TRBV5-1	TRBJ2-3	CASSTTAGADTQYF
TRBV5-1	TRBJ2-1	CASSGGFGDEQFF
TRBV30	TRBJ1-2	CAWRLPGQGPNYGYTF
TRBV25-1	TRBJ1-2	CATAGPTPHYGHTF
TRBV27	TRBJ2-3	CATQNRPASTDTQYF
TRBV29-1	TRBJ2-3	CSVEGSGGAATQYF
TRBV18	TRBJ1-4	CASSPPGGVGEKLFF
TRBV3-1	TRBJ1-6	CASSPGKGYNSPLHF
TRBV3-1	TRBJ2-3	CASSQDLRTTQYF
TRBV6-1	-	CAGKRGSDEQYF
TRBV6-1	TRBJ1-5	CASSEGPETYQPQHF
TRBV9	TRBJ2-1	CASSVGLAPGEQFF
TRBV7-9	TRBJ2-1	CASNTLGGNEQFF